This T cell receptor beta chain was identified in a study of human versus mouse CDR3 diversity and MHC coevolution. TCRdb's copy holds only in-frame clones and misses some; the assay was immunoSEQ multiplex PCR. The sample lists about 81,000 clones, 80% to 95% occurring once. For this clone: As yet, its antigen is unknown.

The ends were cut back, 6 bases at V and 1 base at J, with 15 bases in the middle. Per the germline V gene, CDR1 is SNHLY and CDR2 is FYNNEI. The CDR3 consists of 15 residues. Whole-study findings and limits: Most of the three human donors had the lowest clonal inequality. In humans, T-cell selection involved six or seven MHC II alleles. On average, humans showed more CDR3 deletions and insertions than mice.

The source is a person aged 30-69 years in good health. Input material: naive CD4+ T cells from blood. Indicated subset: CD45RO-negative CD62L-positive naive CD4 T cells. The rearrangement joins TRBV2 to TRBJ1-1, with D possibly being TRBD1 (5 bases). As DNA, the CDR3 is TGTGCCAGCAGGGGTATCGCGACAGAGAACACTGAAGCTTTCTTT. It is translated as CASRGIATENTEAFF.